This record covers a single T cell receptor (beta chain). The sample originates from a study of patients and donors after allogeneic stem cell transplantation. With 0 bases removed from V and 0 bases from J, the gap between germline ends came to 13 bases. The CDR3 contains 17 residues. Germline V CDR1 and CDR2: SGHKS, YYEKEE (reference sequence). TCRdb re-called the RT-PCR reads with MiXCR, one entry per CDR3 protein. The top ten clones hold 5.5% to 6.5% of a sample with 920,000 or so distinct CDR3 sequences, more than 15% of them seen once. Sequenced material: blood, either unsorted or a sorted T cell fraction (not recorded which). This TCR derives from a human donor who was either an allogeneic HSCT recipient or a stem cell or donor lymphocyte infusion donor (not recorded which). It is not recorded whose cells these are; they may come from a transplant donor. The V and J genes are TRBV5-5 and TRBJ2-1, with no clear D. The chain's CDR3 is CASSLEASDSSYNEQFF. For the CDR3, the DNA is TGTGCCAGCAGCTTGGAAGCGAGCGATAGCTCCTACAATGAGCAGTTCTTC.